Listed here are 13 T cell receptor beta chains from one sample, sequenced in a study of OX40 agonist ivuxolimab in advanced cancers. Clones were read by immunoSEQ multiplex PCR, and TCRdb kept only the in-frame ones, dropping some. The sample includes 25,000 to 35,000 clones, 60% to 85% seen only once; the top ten take roughly 25%. The material sequenced was CD4+ or CD8+ T cells sorted from blood, taken in a trial of the OX40 agonist ivuxolimab. These receptors all stem from an adult with an advanced solid tumor such as melanoma, head and neck, liver or kidney cancer.

The chain's CDR3 is CACKGQTTNTEAFF. CDR3 DNA: TGTGCCTGTAAAGGACAAACAACTAACACTGAAGCTTTCTTT. The genes are TRBV30 and TRBJ1-1, with D perhaps matching TRBD1 (5 bases). Per the germline V gene, CDR1 is GTSNPN and CDR2 is SVGIG (reference sequence). V was cut by 6 bases and J by 2 bases, with 16 bases left in between. The CDR3 contains 14 residues.

The chain couples TRBV10-1 to TRBJ1-2, with D unresolved. The V gene's germline CDR1 is WNHNN and CDR2 SYGVQD (reference sequence). Trimming took off 3 bases at V and 3 bases at J, with 8 bases between the two ends. The CDR3 has 13 amino acids. CDR3 amino acids: CASSESTYYGYTF. The DNA of the CDR3 is TGCGCCAGCAGTGAATCGACCTACTATGGCTACACCTTC.

This clone was seen a handful of times. The rearrangement uses TRBV2 and TRBJ1-6; D is uncertain. Germline-derived CDR1 and CDR2 are SNHLY and FYNNEI. Trimming shortened V by 6 bases and J by 14 bases, and 17 bases separated the two germline ends. This CDR3 has 13 residues. CDR3 in amino acids: CASRGKGPRALHF. CDR3 nucleotides: TGTGCCAGCAGAGGAAAAGGTCCTAGGGCCCTCCACTTT. The variable domain in full, with the rest retrieved from reference TRBV2 and TRBJ1-6, is EPEVTQTPSHQVTQMGQEVILRCVPISNHLYFYWYRQILGQKVEFLVSFYNNEISEKSEIFDDQFSVERPDGSNFTLKIRSTKLEDSAMYFCASRGKGPRALHFGNGTRLTVT.

The chain joins TRBV11-2 to TRBJ2-5; D assignment may be TRBD1 or TRBD2 (5 bases each). Germline V gene sequence: CDR1 SGHAT, CDR2 FQNNGV. The CDR3 has 15 residues. With 4 bases removed from V and 5 bases from J, the gap between germline ends came to 17 bases. CDR3 sequence (DNA): TGTGCCAGCAGCTCTGGAAGTCGAGGGGCGGAGACCCAGTACTTC. Its protein product is CASSSGSRGAETQYF. Complete variable domain (other parts from reference TRBV11-2 and TRBJ2-5): EAGVAQSPRYKIIEKRQSVAFWCNPISGHATLYWYQQILGQGPKLLIQFQNNGVVDDSQLPKDRFSAERLKGVDSTLKIQPAKLEDSAVYLCASSSGSRGAETQYFGPGTRLLVL.

The V gene is TRBV19, the J gene TRBJ2-3, with D maybe TRBD2 (5 bases). The V gene's germline CDR1 is LNHDA and CDR2 SQIVND (reference sequence). V was clipped by 4 bases and J by 2 bases, with 13 bases between them. CDR3 length: 15 amino acids. The chain's CDR3 is CASSSTSGSTDTQYF. The DNA of the CDR3 is TGTGCCAGTAGTAGCACGAGCGGTTCCACAGATACGCAGTATTTT.

CDR3 sequence reads: CASSTTGLSDTQYF. CDR3 coding DNA: TGTGCCAGTAGTACGACGGGACTTTCAGATACGCAGTATTTT. This sequence joins TRBV19 and TRBJ2-3; possibly TRBD2 for D (6 bases). The CDR3 contains 14 residues. Germline CDR1 reads LNHDA; CDR2 reads SQIVND (reference sequence). Between the trimmed V and J ends, which lost 4 bases and 4 bases, there was a span of 12 bases.

The rearrangement uses TRBV7-9 and TRBJ2-1, with D tentatively TRBD2 (6 bases). The CDR3 has 18 amino acids. Germline V gene data show CDR1 as SEHNR and CDR2 as FQNEAQ (reference sequence). V was trimmed by 0 bases and J by 7 bases, leaving 22 bases between them. DNA for the CDR3: TGTGCCAGCAGCTTAGCGGTTCGGGGGACTTACTTCGCAAATGAGCAGTTCTTC. It codes for CASSLAVRGTYFANEQFF.

The chain combines TRBV5-4 with TRBJ2-3; TRBD2 agrees at 11 bases. V lost 4 bases and J lost 2; bases outside the gene matches: 6. Looked up from germline, CDR1 is SGHNT and CDR2 is YYREEE (reference sequence). This CDR3 region has 16 residues. The DNA of the CDR3 is TGTGCCAGCAGCGAACTAGCGGGGGCTCCCACAGATACGCAGTATTTT. It specifies CASSELAGAPTDTQYF.

V usage is TRBV6-1 and J usage is TRBJ1-1, with D uncertain. Per the germline V gene, CDR1 is MNHNS and CDR2 is SASEGT. This CDR3 comprises 12 residues. Trimming cost V 7 bases and J 5 bases, with 11 bases left between them. The CDR3 reads CASTLTRTEAFF. CDR3 sequence (DNA): TGTGCCAGCACCTTAACACGAACTGAAGCTTTCTTT.

V and J are TRBV6-5 and TRBJ1-3; no clear D. V was trimmed by 6 bases and J by 3 bases, leaving 12 bases between them. CDR1 is MNHEY and CDR2 is SVGAGI in the germline V gene. The CDR3 contains 14 residues. The CDR3 is CASRPTDYGNTIYF. In DNA form, the CDR3 reads TGTGCCAGCAGACCTACGGACTATGGAAACACCATATATTTT.

The rearrangement links TRBV30 to TRBJ1-6; 7 nucleotides line up with TRBD1. In germline, CDR1 is GTSNPN, CDR2 SVGIG (reference sequence). Trimming at V came to 2 bases and at J to 7 bases, leaving 8 bases not matched to a gene. The CDR3 loop spans 15 amino acids. The CDR3 DNA reads TGTGCCTGGAGTTTCCCGGGACAGCTAAATTCACCCCTCCACTTT. It yields the protein CAWSFPGQLNSPLHF.

This chain uses TRBV7-2 with TRBJ2-7; 12 bases are a match to TRBD2. Germline lookup yields CDR1 SGHTA and CDR2 FQGNSA. The CDR3 is 15 amino acids. V was pared by 4 bases and J by 3 bases, with 4 bases of the junction left unmatched. CDR3 residues: CASSSTGLAGYEQYF. Written as DNA, the CDR3 is TGTGCCAGCAGCTCCACGGGACTAGCGGGCTACGAGCAGTACTTC.

The chain uses TRBV12-2 and TRBJ2-5. TRBV12-2 is termed a pseudogene. The length of the CDR3 is 17 residues. CDR3 loop: CASRPGAVKIVLETQYF. DNA for the CDR3: TGTGCAAGTCGCCCCGGGGCCGTTAAAATCGTCCTGGAGACCCAGTACTTC.